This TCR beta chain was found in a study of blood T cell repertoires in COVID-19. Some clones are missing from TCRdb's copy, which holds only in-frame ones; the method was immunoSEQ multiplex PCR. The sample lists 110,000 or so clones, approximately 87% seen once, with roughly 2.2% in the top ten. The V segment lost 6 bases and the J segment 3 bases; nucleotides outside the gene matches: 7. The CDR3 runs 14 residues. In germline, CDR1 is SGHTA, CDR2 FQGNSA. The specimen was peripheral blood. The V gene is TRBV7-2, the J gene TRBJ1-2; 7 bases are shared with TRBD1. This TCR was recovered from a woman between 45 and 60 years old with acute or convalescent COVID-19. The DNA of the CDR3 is TGTGCCAGCAGGGTACAGGGGCGTGACTATGGCTACACCTTC. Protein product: CASRVQGRDYGYTF.